The T cell receptor beta chain under discussion was sequenced for a study of T cell clones after liver transplantation. Whole-study context: Three of eight recipients were HCV-positive; others had non-autoimmune, non-viral indications. The study, taken as a whole, reports: Post-transplant time points were not standardized, so conclusions are preliminary. Post-transplant, graft-donor-reactive CD4 TCRbeta sequences in blood dropped significantly in 5 of 8 subjects.

For this clone: What it binds is not known.

Generated by immunoSEQ multiplex PCR, the TCRdb table keeps only in-frame clones and is missing some. Here the sample spans around 60,000 clones, about 70% being singletons. Sequenced material: CD4+ T cells from blood, taken before liver transplant. The source of this sequence is a human donor who received a liver transplant.

CDR3 nucleotide sequence: TGTGCCAGCAGTGCGCGGGGCTTCTCCTACGAGCAGTACTTC. Translated: CASSARGFSYEQYF. The J gene is TRBJ2-7, the V gene TRBV25-1; a possible D gene is TRBD2 (6 bases). Trimming stripped 4 bases from V and 0 bases from J, with 10 bases between. The CDR3 runs 14 residues. Germline CDR1 and CDR2: MGHDK and SYGVNS.